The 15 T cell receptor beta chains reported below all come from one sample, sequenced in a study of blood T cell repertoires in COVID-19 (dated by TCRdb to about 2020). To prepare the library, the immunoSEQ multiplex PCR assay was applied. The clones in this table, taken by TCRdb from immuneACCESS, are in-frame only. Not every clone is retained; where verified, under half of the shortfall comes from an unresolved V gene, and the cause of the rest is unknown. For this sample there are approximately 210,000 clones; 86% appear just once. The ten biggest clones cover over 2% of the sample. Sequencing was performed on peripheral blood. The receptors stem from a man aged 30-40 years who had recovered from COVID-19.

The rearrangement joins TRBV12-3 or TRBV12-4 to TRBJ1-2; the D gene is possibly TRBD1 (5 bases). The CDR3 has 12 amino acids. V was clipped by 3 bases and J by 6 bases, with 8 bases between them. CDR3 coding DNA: TGTGCCAGCAGTTTTTGGGGGGATGGCTACACCTTC. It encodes CASSFWGDGYTF.

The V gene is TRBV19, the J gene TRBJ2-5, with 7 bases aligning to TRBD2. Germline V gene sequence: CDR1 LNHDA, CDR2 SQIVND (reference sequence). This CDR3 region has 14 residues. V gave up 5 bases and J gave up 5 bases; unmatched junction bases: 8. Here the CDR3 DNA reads TGTGCCAGTAGTGTGGGGGGGGGAACGGAGACCCAGTACTTC. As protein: CASSVGGGTETQYF.

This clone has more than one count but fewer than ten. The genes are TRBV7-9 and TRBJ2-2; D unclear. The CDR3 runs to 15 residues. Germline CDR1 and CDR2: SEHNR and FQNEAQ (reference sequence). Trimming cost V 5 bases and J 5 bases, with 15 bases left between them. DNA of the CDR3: TGTGCCAGCAGCCTAAGAGGTAGTAGAACCGGGGAGCTGTTTTTT. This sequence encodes CASSLRGSRTGELFF.

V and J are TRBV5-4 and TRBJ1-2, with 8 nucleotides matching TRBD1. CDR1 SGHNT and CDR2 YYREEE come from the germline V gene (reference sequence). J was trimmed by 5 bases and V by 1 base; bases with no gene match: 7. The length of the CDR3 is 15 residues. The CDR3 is CASSLMAGGQYGYTF. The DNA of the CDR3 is TGTGCCAGCAGCTTGATGGCAGGGGGCCAGTATGGCTACACCTTC.

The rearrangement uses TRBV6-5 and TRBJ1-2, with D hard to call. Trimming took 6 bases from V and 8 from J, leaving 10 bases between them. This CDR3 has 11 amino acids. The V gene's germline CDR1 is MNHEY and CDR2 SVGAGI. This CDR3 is CASSPGWGYTF. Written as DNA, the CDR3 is TGTGCCAGCAGCCCCGGGTGGGGCTACACCTTC.

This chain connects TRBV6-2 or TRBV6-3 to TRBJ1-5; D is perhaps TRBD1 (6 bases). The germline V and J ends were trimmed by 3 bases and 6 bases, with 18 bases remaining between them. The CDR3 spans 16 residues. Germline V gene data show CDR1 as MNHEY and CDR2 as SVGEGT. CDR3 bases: TGTGCCAGCAGTTATCCCCTACAGGGAGGGGGTCAGCCCCAGCATTTT. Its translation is CASSYPLQGGGQPQHF.

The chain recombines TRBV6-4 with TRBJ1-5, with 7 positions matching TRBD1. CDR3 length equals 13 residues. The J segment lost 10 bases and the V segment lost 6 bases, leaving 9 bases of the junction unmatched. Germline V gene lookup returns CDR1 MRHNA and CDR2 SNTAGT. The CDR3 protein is CASSTMTGQPQHF. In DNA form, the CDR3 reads TGTGCCAGCAGCACCATGACAGGGCAACCCCAGCATTTT.

The CDR3 DNA is TGTGCCAGCAGCCCCAGCAGAGGGGGCACTGAAGCTTTCTTT. Protein: CASSPSRGGTEAFF. The genes are TRBV11-2 and TRBJ1-1; D is possibly TRBD1 (6 bases). V lost 5 bases, J lost 4 bases, and 14 bases lay in between. Germline values: CDR1 SGHAT, CDR2 FQNNGV. This CDR3 comprises 14 residues.

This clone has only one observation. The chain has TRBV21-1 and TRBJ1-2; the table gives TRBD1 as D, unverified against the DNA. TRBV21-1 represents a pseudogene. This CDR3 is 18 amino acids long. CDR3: CASSLIIYRDRGRSGYTF. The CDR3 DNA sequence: TGTGCCAGCAGCCTGATCATTTACCGGGACAGGGGGCGAAGTGGCTACACCTTC.

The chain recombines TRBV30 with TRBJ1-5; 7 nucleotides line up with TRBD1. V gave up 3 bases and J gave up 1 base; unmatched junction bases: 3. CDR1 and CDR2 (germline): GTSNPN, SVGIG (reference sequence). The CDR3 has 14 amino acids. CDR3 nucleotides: TGTGCCTGGAGGACAGGGTTGAGCAATCAGCCCCAGCATTTT. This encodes CAWRTGLSNQPQHF.

DNA for the CDR3: TGTGCCAGCAGCTTTTTAGTGGGGAGCGAGCAGTACTTC. Its translation is CASSFLVGSEQYF. V and J are TRBV27 and TRBJ2-7, with D possibly TRBD2 on 5 matching bases. The CDR3 consists of 13 residues. Germline V gene lookup returns CDR1 MNHEY and CDR2 SMNVEV (reference sequence). The V end was cut by 6 bases, the J end by 6 bases, with 15 bases between.

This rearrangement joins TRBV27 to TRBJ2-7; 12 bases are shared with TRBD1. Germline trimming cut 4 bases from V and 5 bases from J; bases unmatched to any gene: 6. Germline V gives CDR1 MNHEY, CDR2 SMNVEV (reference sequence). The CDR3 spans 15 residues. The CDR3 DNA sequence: TGTGCCAGCAGTTGGTACCGGGACAGGGGGCACGAGCAGTACTTC. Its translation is CASSWYRDRGHEQYF.

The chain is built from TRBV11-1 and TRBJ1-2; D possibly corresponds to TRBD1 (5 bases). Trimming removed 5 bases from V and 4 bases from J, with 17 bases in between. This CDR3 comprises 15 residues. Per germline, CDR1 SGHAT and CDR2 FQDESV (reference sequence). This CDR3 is CASSAFGGLGYGYTF. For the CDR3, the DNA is TGTGCCAGCAGCGCGTTCGGGGGGTTAGGCTATGGCTACACCTTC.

The CDR3 sequence is CASRDNRNSYEQYF. The CDR3 coding sequence is TGTGCCAGCAGAGACAACAGAAACTCCTACGAGCAGTACTTC. The chain combines TRBV2 with TRBJ2-7, with D unresolved. Germline V gene data show CDR1 as SNHLY and CDR2 as FYNNEI. The ends were cut back, 6 bases at V and 0 bases at J, with 12 bases in the middle. The CDR3 spans 14 residues.

The CDR3 DNA reads as TGTGCCAGCAGCTCTCTAGGGGGGGGAACAGATACGCAGTATTTT. It encodes CASSSLGGGTDTQYF. The V and J genes are TRBV7-7 and TRBJ2-3; D may be TRBD2 (7 bases). Germline-derived CDR1 and CDR2 are SSHAT and FNYEAQ (reference sequence). The CDR3 is 15 amino acids. V shed 4 bases and J shed 3 bases, with 14 bases lying between them.